A single sample gave rise to the 11 T cell receptor beta chains below, sequenced in a study of T cells after yellow fever vaccination (dated by TCRdb to between 2019 and 2020). What the treatment or condition label conveys for this sample: live attenuated yellow fever vaccine strain. The library was produced with 5' RACE. The instrument was an Illumina HiSeq 2500. Using fastp trimming at Q25 and MiXCR clonotype assembly, TCRdb reanalyzed the public sequencing data and kept in-frame beta chains. Rows merge per CDR3 protein into single entries with the most common DNA and genes. Within this sample are 150,000 to 200,000 distinct CDR3 sequences, with 6.5% to 8.5% of them counted one time only. Roughly 2.5% of the sample comes from the top ten. The specimen comprised CD4+ T cells sorted from PBMCs, sampled around 5 days after the first yellow fever vaccination. The receptor set was obtained from a man aged 18 to 29 who received the YFV17D yellow fever vaccine.

This clonotype has a count of ten or more. The rearrangement uses TRBV4-3 and TRBJ2-1; tentatively, D is TRBD1 (7 bases). CDR1 is LGHNA and CDR2 is YSLEER in the germline V gene. Trimming took off 2 bases at V and 1 base at J, with 12 bases between the two ends. This CDR3 is built from 16 residues. The CDR3 DNA reads as TGCGCCAGCAGCCAATCCAGGGGGGCGTCCTACAATGAGCAGTTCTTC. Protein sequence: CASSQSRGASYNEQFF.

The table lists this clonotype with many counts. This chain links TRBV2 with TRBJ2-5, with D perhaps TRBD2 (5 bases). V was trimmed by 8 bases and J by 5 bases, leaving 18 bases between them. Germline values: CDR1 SNHLY, CDR2 FYNNEI. The CDR3 contains 14 residues. CDR3 loop: CASGPTMGGETQYF. The CDR3 DNA follows: TGTGCCAGCGGCCCCACTATGGGCGGGGAGACCCAGTACTTC.

This clonotype has only a few counts. The J gene is TRBJ2-5, the V gene TRBV7-8, with 7 bases lining up with TRBD1. Trimming at V came to 4 bases and at J to 5 bases, leaving 7 bases not matched to a gene. CDR1 and CDR2 (germline): SGHVS, FQNEAQ. The CDR3 is 14 amino acids. The CDR3 DNA reads TGTGCCAGCAGCTGCACAGGGGACAACGAGACCCAGTACTTC. This gives the protein CASSCTGDNETQYF.

This clonotype appeared many times. V gene TRBV20-1 combines with J gene TRBJ2-3; no clear D. This CDR3 has 11 amino acids. V lost 6 bases and J lost 6, with 10 bases in between. Germline V gives CDR1 DFQATT, CDR2 SNEGSKA (reference sequence). The CDR3 sequence: CSASKGDTQYF. For the CDR3, the DNA is TGCAGTGCCAGTAAGGGCGATACGCAGTATTTT.

This clonotype was counted many times. The rearrangement uses TRBV7-3 and TRBJ2-2; the match to TRBD1 covers 12 bases. V trimming: 1 base; J trimming: 7 bases; junction bases outside the gene matches: 4. Germline CDR1 SGHTA, CDR2 FQGTGA. CDR3 length: 16 residues. CDR3 loop: CASSLRDRGRNGELFF. The CDR3 DNA follows: TGTGCCAGCAGCTTAAGGGACAGGGGGCGAAACGGGGAGCTGTTTTTT.

This clonotype was counted many times. The chain has TRBV6-5 and TRBJ2-7; D unclear. V was shortened by 6 bases and J by 3 bases, with 6 bases between the two germline ends. Germline assignment: CDR1 MNHEY and CDR2 SVGAGI. This CDR3 is built from 11 residues. CDR3 region: CASSRLYEQYF. The CDR3 coding sequence is TGTGCCAGCAGCCGCCTCTACGAGCAGTACTTC.

This chain links TRBV6-2 or TRBV6-3 with TRBJ2-7, with D perhaps TRBD2 (5 bases). Per the germline V gene, CDR1 is MNHEY and CDR2 is SVGEGT. V was trimmed by 6 bases and J by 5 bases, leaving 23 bases between them. The CDR3 has 16 residues. The CDR3 region is CASSPSRARAPDEQYF. For the CDR3, the DNA is TGTGCCAGCAGCCCAAGTCGGGCGCGGGCGCCTGACGAGCAGTACTTC.

This clonotype came up many times. Here the CDR3 reads CSARRASGGATDTQYF. The CDR3 DNA sequence: TGCAGTGCTAGAAGGGCGAGCGGGGGGGCAACAGATACGCAGTATTTT. V usage is TRBV20-1 and J usage is TRBJ2-3; 10 nucleotides match TRBD2. V was clipped by 2 bases and J by 3 bases; unmatched bases: 8. The CDR3 length is 16 residues. Germline CDR1 and CDR2: DFQATT and SNEGSKA (reference sequence).

This clonotype was observed a few times. The chain links TRBV5-1 to TRBJ1-3; a weak D match, TRBD1 (5 bases). The V end was cut by 0 bases, the J end by 1 base, with 8 bases between. The CDR3 spans 15 residues. Germline V lookup: CDR1 SGHRS, CDR2 YFSETQ. In nucleotides, the CDR3 is TGCGCCAGCAGCTTGGCCGGGACTTCTGGAAACACCATATATTTT. Encoded protein: CASSLAGTSGNTIYF.

As regards this clonotype: A much larger clone is a single base away; this may be a read error. The rearrangement uses TRBV6-1 and TRBJ2-5; D is perhaps TRBD2 (5 bases). The germline gives CDR1 MNHNS, CDR2 SASEGT. This CDR3 has 14 amino acids. CDR3 protein: CASRTTRLQEAQYF. The CDR3 nucleotides read TGTGCCAGCAGAACTACTAGGCTCCAAGAGGCCCAGTACTTC.

This clonotype was seen a handful of times. This chain uses TRBV20-1 with TRBJ1-1; D might be TRBD1 (5 bases). CDR3 size: 16 residues. The V end was cut by 3 bases, the J end by 4 bases, with 21 bases between. Looked up from germline, CDR1 is DFQATT and CDR2 is SNEGSKA (reference sequence). Written as DNA, the CDR3 is TGCAGTGCTAGGGGCTTTACCGGGGGACGTGGCACTGAAGCTTTCTTT. This encodes CSARGFTGGRGTEAFF.